This T cell receptor beta chain was found in a study of OX40 agonist ivuxolimab in advanced cancers. In the study overall: Partial responses, seen in three patients, involved one hepatocellular carcinoma and two cutaneous melanomas.

TCRdb's table, derived via immunoSEQ multiplex PCR, lists solely in-frame clones and lacks some. The sample holds 65,000 to 90,000 clones, approximately 82% seen once. With 2 bases removed from V and 11 bases from J, the gap between germline ends came to 21 bases. Per germline, CDR1 SGHTA and CDR2 FQGNSA. This CDR3 has 15 residues. The J gene is TRBJ1-1, the V gene TRBV7-2, with unresolved D. This sequence was found in an adult with an advanced solid tumor such as melanoma, head and neck, liver or kidney cancer. The input for sequencing was CD4+ or CD8+ T cells sorted from blood, taken in a trial of the OX40 agonist ivuxolimab. This CDR3 is CASSLISTRQESAFF. CDR3 nucleotide sequence: TGTGCCAGCAGCTTAATATCCACCCGCCAGGAGTCGGCTTTCTTT.